The present T cell receptor (beta chain) was sequenced within a study of blood T cell repertoires in COVID-19. Per the study methods: Reference gene primer amplification yielded estimated nucleated cell counts. Assay: immunoSEQ multiplex PCR; the TCRdb copy retains only in-frame clones and omits some. V and J calls and clone size follow that table, whereas D and trimming were derived from the DNA. Counted here are over 130,000 clones, approximately 80% occurring once; the ten biggest clones make up 3.5% to 5%. The TCR originated in an elderly woman with active or convalescent COVID-19. The sample taken for sequencing was peripheral blood.

CDR3 coding DNA: TGTGCCAGCAGCTTCAGACAGCAAGAGACCCAGTACTTC. This encodes CASSFRQQETQYF. This chain uses TRBV5-6 with TRBJ2-5; D is perhaps TRBD1 (5 bases). V lost 2 bases to trimming and J lost 2 bases, with 7 bases between them. The CDR3 runs to 13 residues. Germline V gives CDR1 SGHDT, CDR2 YYEEEE.